This entry concerns a single TCR beta chain. Its antigen is still unknown. The CDR3 consists of 15 residues. Germline V lookup: CDR1 SGHDN, CDR2 FVKESK. V shed 1 base and J shed 6 bases, with 13 bases lying between them. The record originates from a study of cytomegalovirus exposure and HLA in healthy donors. Study-level information: Among the approximately 380 donors who were genotyped, 70% to 90% fell in the genetic ancestry cluster that is associated with self-reported Caucasian donors. Study-wide findings and caveats: Reportedly, fewer N-insertions than the roughly 700-donor mean appeared in an Asian-associated ancestry cluster in a later analysis. TCR beta sequences reportedly predicted the HLA-A and HLA-B alleles of most subjects accurately. Cytomegalovirus association was listed for under 200 TCR beta chains.

13 Jbeta primers and 60 Vbeta primers were used for the PCR. Method: immunoSEQ multiplex PCR; TCRdb's copy keeps in-frame clones and lacks some. The sample contains under 120,000 clones, 50% to 70% of which appear only once. Material for sequencing was PBMCs. The chain uses TRBV14 and TRBJ2-1, with D maybe TRBD1 (6 bases). This sequence was found in a man aged 30 to 39 in good health and CMV-seropositive. The CDR3, as DNA: TGTGCCAGCAGCCAAGTGAATGACAGGTTCAATGAGCAGTTCTTC. It codes for CASSQVNDRFNEQFF.